This TCR beta chain was sequenced during a study of cytomegalovirus exposure and HLA in healthy donors (dated by TCRdb to about 2017). About the investigation overall: An earlier analysis of approximately 590 of the donors reported more than 250 Gb of sequence data and about 100 million unique TCR beta sequences from approximately 180 million T cells. Approximately 310 gigabases of sequencing data and tens of millions of unique TCR sequences were included in an early release covering about 700 HLA-typed donors. Among the roughly 390 genotyped donors, 75% to 90% belonged to the genetic ancestry cluster associated with self-reported Caucasian donors. The study aimed to test whether cataloging public T cell receptors could reveal signatures of past pathogen exposure. Using immunosequencing, the study profiled T cell repertoires from around 680 subjects and related those repertoires to cytomegalovirus serostatus. A separate validation cohort of about 110 different subjects was used in addition to the 666-subject first cohort. High-throughput TCR immunosequencing, statistical association of individual TCRs with disease status, and machine learning were combined to predict cytomegalovirus infection status. In a later analysis, previously published TCR beta repertoires from about 670 donors were re-analyzed and high-resolution HLA genotyping was added so that TCR occurrence patterns could be studied. In the later analysis, no new phenotypic data were used to find candidate immune exposures; instead, reliance was placed on TCR beta sequences and their occurrence across donors. In an earlier analysis of a few hundred of the donors, high-throughput TCR beta sequencing was used to judge whether each TCR beta V gene segment behaved as functional or pseudogenic. Alongside the repertoire data, information on donor age, sex, ethnicity and CMV serostatus was compiled. In a later genetic analysis, genome-wide SNP genotypes for about 55% of the roughly 700 donors were used, and that subset was treated as a discovery cohort. Every discovery cohort repertoire had been produced on one sequencing platform. Class I and class II HLA loci were covered by the typing at four-digit resolution. The number of typed donors differed by locus: about 629-630 for A, B, C, DRB1 and DQB1; about 520 for DQA1; 606 for DPA1; and roughly 490 for DPB1. Because of strong linkage in the cohort, five DR-DQ haplotypes were treated as single units for association and clustering. Among about 360 genotyped donors of the cohort, an average of about 240,000 unique TCR beta nucleotide sequences were sequenced per donor, roughly 18% of them non-productive. What the work shows at the level of the full study, not this receptor alone: The classifier was reported to diagnose cytomegalovirus status with high specificity and sensitivity in both the original cohort and the validation cohort. In a later analysis, TCR association rates were found to vary across HLA loci, with the most associated TCRs seen for DRB1 alleles and the fewest for HLA-C alleles. At a false discovery rate of 0.05, a later analysis linked approximately 18,000 TCR beta sequences to specific HLA alleles. According to a later analysis, parvovirus B19, influenza, CMV and Epstein-Barr virus appeared linked to several top co-occurrence clusters. For the cohort, immune exposure information was limited to CMV serostatus. The presence/absence analyses assumed that sequencing depth was roughly uniform across donors, and that assumption may not be true. In vitro tests confirmed that a few of the cytomegalovirus-associated TCR beta chains recognize cytomegalovirus antigens. When HLA alleles, especially DR and DQ, strongly co-occurred, attributing TCR associations to individual alleles was difficult. The authors suggested that the approach could potentially be extended to other disease states and immunological phenotypes. In a later genetic analysis, fewer N-insertions in productive TCRs were reported among donors in an Asian-associated ancestry cluster than the roughly 640-donor mean. A later genetic analysis associated a missense DCLRE1C variant with V-gene and J-gene trimming of TCR beta chains, and an independent cohort replicated the association. A further reported finding was that TCR beta sequences accurately predicted the HLA-A and HLA-B alleles for most subjects in the first cohort. In an earlier analysis of some 500 of the donors, most TCR beta V segments were observed in productive rearrangements about 87% or about 30% of the time, broadly matching IMGT annotations. Because counts were too low, seventeen rarely observed V segments, including chromosome 9 orphons, were excluded from the earlier analysis of several hundred of the donors. Linkage disequilibrium might explain the correlated functional status among segregating V segments, but an unknown experimental factor could not be ruled out. The study gave a list of under 200 TCR beta chains associated with cytomegalovirus. According to a later analysis, most CMV-associated TCR beta chains appeared to be HLA-restricted, and the HLA associations seemed to be driven largely by CMV exposure. A cluster of highly shared sequence variants was judged likely to represent a technical artifact of the sequencing pipeline. Because HLA typing was unavailable for some donors at each locus, only the typed subset was used in association tests. Because the 87-base-pair reads could not distinguish some IMGT-functional V segments, including TRBV6-2 and TRBV6-3, those segments were excluded. In a later analysis, HLA-associated TCR beta chains showed more clonal expansion and lower generation probabilities than non-associated chains that were equally common. This cohort had only TCR beta chains sequenced, and the lack of alpha or paired-chain data limited which features could be detected. While some public TCRs were present in many individuals, most TCR sequences turned up only very rarely across donors.

Measured from the cysteine to the phenylalanine, the CDR3 is 14 residues long. Only the CDR3 region is kept as DNA, spanning 42 bases read in frame from base 1. V lost 2 bases and J lost 5 bases, and the count of bases not matched to a germline gene is 4. CDR1 and CDR2 (SGHNT, YYREEE) derive from the germline V gene (reference sequence). This clone turned up a few times. Its binding antigen is unknown. Base qualities are missing; no much larger clone stands one base away. In total, approximately 690 healthy bone marrow donors made up the cohort. At the time of sampling, every cohort member was nominally healthy, though immune exposures that went unrecorded were likely present. The donor was CMV seropositive and was included in the group of some 290 seropositive cohort members. A peripheral blood sample was collected from each donor, and TCR beta sequencing was performed on peripheral blood mononuclear cells. The Qiagen DNeasy Blood Extraction Kit was used to extract genomic DNA from the blood cell samples.

Receptor amplification or capture employed the immunoSEQ multiplex PCR assay. The multiplex PCR relied on a mix of 60 forward primers for TCR Vbeta segments and 13 reverse primers for TCR Jbeta segments. Amplification of the CDR3 region of rearranged TCR beta genes was performed with a multiplex PCR assay on genomic DNA. The Illumina HiSeq System was used to sequence the amplified TCR beta libraries as 87-base-pair reads. The authors' pipeline ran thus. In a later analysis, some 80 million unique TCR beta chains were counted across the 650 to 700 repertoires, and roughly 9.9 million of these chains were shared by at least two donors. Raw reads were error-corrected and collapsed into unique sequences with a nearest-neighbor algorithm that merged closely related sequences to remove PCR and sequencing errors. CDR3 sequences were aligned to IMGT reference sequences to assign V, D and J gene segments. For a sequence to be retained, a match of at least six nucleotides was required to both a V gene segment and a J gene segment. A rearrangement counted as productive if the CDR3 had no stop codons and remained in frame with V and J, and every other rearrangement counted as non-productive. Following IMGT convention, CDR3 was defined as the stretch from the second conserved V-encoded cysteine to the conserved J-encoded phenylalanine. The earlier analysis of some 580 of the donors excluded any sequence lacking an unambiguous match to a single V gene segment. An earlier analysis of 587 of the donors classified V segments as functional when productive rearrangements were above 56.7% and as segregating when the standard deviation between donors was above 5%. A statistical classification framework was built to diagnose cytomegalovirus status from the catalog of TCR beta chain sequences. V and J gene assignment, in a later analysis, came from comparing TCR nucleotide sequences with IMGT/GENE-DB human TR gene sequences. A later analysis assigned CDR3 sequences and most-parsimonious VDJ recombination scenarios with the TCRdist pipeline. In a later analysis, every TCR beta chain was defined by the combination of its CDR3 amino acid sequence and its V-gene family, and reads without a unique V-gene family were dropped. As a way to deal with suspected cross-contamination and a sequencing artifact, a later analysis dropped over 550 nucleotide sequences that were highly shared and had low generation probability. In a later analysis, a clonal expansion index for each public chain was calculated from normalized within-repertoire ranks of inferred template counts. In a later analysis, generation probabilities were computed using a VDJ recombination model fitted to out-of-frame rearrangements, and the results were checked against IGoR. In a later analysis, hypergeometric tests were used to score TCR-TCR, TCR-HLA and TCR-CMV co-occurrence, with a repertoire-size bias correction applied to TCR pairs. False discovery rates were estimated in a later analysis by permuting HLA or CMV assignments 20 times. In a later analysis, co-occurring TCRs were grouped with DBSCAN, and TCRdist sequence similarity was added when clustering was performed within HLA-allele-positive subsets. Repertoires with fewer than 30,000 or more than 120,000 public chains, plus five repertoires with anomalous nucleotide sharing, were excluded from co-occurrence clustering. TCRdb took this table from immuneACCESS and kept in-frame rearrangements with V and J called. Such tables lack part of the clones; where checked against another copy, unresolved V genes explain under half of the gap, and the rest is unexplained. V and J calls and clone size follow that table, whereas D and trimming were derived from the DNA. The sample profile shows 60,000 to 75,000 clones; about two thirds of them were found once. The top ten constitute 9% to 13% of the sample.

Source material: PBMCs. The chain joins TRBV5-4 to TRBJ2-5; 9 middle bases align to TRBD2. This clonotype was sampled from a woman aged 40 to 50 in good health and CMV-seropositive. The nucleotide sequence reads TGTGCCAGCAGCTTTCGTACTAGCGGGGAGACCCAGTACTTC. This sequence encodes CASSFRTSGETQYF.